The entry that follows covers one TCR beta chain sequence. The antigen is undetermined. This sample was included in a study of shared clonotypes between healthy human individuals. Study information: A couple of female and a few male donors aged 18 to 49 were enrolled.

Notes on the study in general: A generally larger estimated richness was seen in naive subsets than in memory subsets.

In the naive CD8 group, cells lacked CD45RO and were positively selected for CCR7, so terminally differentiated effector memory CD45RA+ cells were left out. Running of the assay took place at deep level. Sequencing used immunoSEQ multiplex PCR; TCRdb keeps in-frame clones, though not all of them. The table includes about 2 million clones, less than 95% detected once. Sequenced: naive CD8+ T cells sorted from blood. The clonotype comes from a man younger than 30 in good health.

CDR3 loop: CASSQDWQGQGVSFGGYTF. In DNA form, the CDR3 reads TGCGCCAGCAGCCAAGATTGGCAGGGACAGGGGGTCTCGTTCGGTGGCTACACCTTC. The chain joins TRBV4-3 to TRBJ1-2; 11 positions match TRBD1. The ends lost 0 bases at V and 7 bases at J; junction bases unmatched: 16. The CDR3 has 19 amino acids. Germline values: CDR1 LGHNA, CDR2 YSLEER.